The entry below describes one T cell receptor (beta chain). The PCR used 60 Vbeta and 13 Jbeta primers. Clones were read by immunoSEQ multiplex PCR, and TCRdb kept only the in-frame ones, dropping some. Of fewer than 200,000 clones detected, approximately 80% appear once; the ten largest clones hold 0.77%. These data originate in a study of cytomegalovirus exposure and HLA in healthy donors. CDR1 is SGHTA and CDR2 is FQGNSA in the germline V gene. V was pared by 4 bases and J by 2 bases, with 6 bases of the junction left unmatched. The CDR3 runs 16 residues. Sequencing was done on a sample of PBMCs. The chain is built from TRBV7-2 and TRBJ2-2, with 8 bases matching TRBD2. The sequence came from a young woman in good health and CMV-seronegative. The CDR3, as DNA: TGTGCCAGCAGCTGGAGCGGGAGTTTTAACACCGGGGAGCTGTTTTTT. Translating gives CASSWSGSFNTGELFF.